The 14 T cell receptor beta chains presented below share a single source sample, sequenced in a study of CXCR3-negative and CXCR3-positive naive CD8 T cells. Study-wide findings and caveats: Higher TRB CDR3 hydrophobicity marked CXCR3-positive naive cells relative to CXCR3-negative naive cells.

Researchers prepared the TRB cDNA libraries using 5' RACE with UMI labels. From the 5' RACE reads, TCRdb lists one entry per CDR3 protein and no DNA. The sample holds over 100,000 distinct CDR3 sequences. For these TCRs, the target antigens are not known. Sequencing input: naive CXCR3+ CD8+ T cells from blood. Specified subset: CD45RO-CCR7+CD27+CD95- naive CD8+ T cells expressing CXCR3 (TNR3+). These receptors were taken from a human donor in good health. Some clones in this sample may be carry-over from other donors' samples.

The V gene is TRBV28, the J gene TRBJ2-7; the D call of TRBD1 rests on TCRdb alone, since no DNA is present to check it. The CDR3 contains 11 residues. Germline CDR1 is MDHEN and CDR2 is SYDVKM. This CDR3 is CALSTGNEQYF.

The CDR3: CASSLGPGWNEQFF. The chain links TRBV7-2 to TRBJ2-1; checking the TCRdb D call of TRBD1 is not possible without DNA. Looked up from germline, CDR1 is SGHTA and CDR2 is FQGNSA. The CDR3 totals 14 residues.

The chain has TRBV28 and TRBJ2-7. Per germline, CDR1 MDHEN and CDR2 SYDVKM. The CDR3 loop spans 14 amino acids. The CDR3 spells CASSNSRGSYEQYF.

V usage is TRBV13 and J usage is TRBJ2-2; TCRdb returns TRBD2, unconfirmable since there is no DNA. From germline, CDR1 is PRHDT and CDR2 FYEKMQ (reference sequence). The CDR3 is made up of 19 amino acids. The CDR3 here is CASSLLASGRALDTGELFF.

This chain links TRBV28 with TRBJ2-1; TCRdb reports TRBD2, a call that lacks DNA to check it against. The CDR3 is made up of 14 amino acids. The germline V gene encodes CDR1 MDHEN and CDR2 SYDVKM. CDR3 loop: CASTPIGPYNEQFF.

Here the CDR3 reads CASSPGLSVNTEAFF. J is TRBJ1-1 and V is TRBV6-5. Per the germline V gene, CDR1 is MNHEY and CDR2 is SVGAGI. CDR3 size: 15 residues.

CDR3 in amino acids: CASSLDGSLNTEAFF. This chain connects TRBV7-2 to TRBJ1-1. The CDR3 loop spans 15 amino acids. Germline lookup yields CDR1 SGHTA and CDR2 FQGNSA. The full variable domain, in which reference TRBV7-2 and TRBJ1-1 provide the parts outside the CDR3, is GAGVSQSPSNKVTEKGKDVELRCDPISGHTALYWYRQSLGQGLEFLIYFQGNSAPDKSGLPSDRFSAERTGGSVSTLTIQRTQQEDSAVYLCASSLDGSLNTEAFFGQGTRLTVV.

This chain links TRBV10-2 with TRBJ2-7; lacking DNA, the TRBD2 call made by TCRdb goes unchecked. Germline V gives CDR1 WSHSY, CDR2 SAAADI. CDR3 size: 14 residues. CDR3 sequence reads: CASRGAGGTYEQYF.

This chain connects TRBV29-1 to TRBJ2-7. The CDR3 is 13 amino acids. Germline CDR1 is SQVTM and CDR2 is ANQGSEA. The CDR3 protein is CSVEDSDINEQYF.

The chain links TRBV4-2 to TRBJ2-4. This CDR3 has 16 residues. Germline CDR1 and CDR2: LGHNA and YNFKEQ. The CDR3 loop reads CASSQEFRLAGNIQYF.

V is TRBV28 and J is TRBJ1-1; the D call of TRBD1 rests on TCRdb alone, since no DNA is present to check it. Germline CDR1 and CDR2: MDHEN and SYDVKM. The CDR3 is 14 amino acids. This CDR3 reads CASSVLQGMTEAFF.

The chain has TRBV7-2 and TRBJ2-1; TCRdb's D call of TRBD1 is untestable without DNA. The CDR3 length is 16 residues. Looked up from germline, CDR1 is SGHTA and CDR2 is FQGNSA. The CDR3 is CASSWPETGAYNEQFF.

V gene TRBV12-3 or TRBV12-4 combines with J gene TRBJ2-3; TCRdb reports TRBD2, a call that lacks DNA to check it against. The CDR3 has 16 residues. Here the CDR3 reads CASSLFGESSTDTQYF.

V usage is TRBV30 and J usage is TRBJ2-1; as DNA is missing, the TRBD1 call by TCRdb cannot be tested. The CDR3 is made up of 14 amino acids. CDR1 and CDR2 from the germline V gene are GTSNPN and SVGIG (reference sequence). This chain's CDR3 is CAWSVEAGRDEQFF.